This T cell receptor (beta chain) was found in a study of T cells in Graves' hyperthyroidism and ophthalmopathy (dated by TCRdb to about 2019). For the wider study: Peripheral blood samples were taken at initial diagnosis, before any treatment was given. In addition, the study compared T-cell repertoires in thyroid tissue and in blood from about 6 Graves' hyperthyroidism patients. To identify TCR V-J signatures that set the groups apart, the researchers used a discovery cohort of about a hundred patients, made up of 43 with Graves' ophthalmopathy and 55 to 65 with stable Graves' hyperthyroidism. Whether ophthalmopathy could be predicted prospectively was tested in an independent validation cohort made up of approximately 19 hyperthyroidism patients plus 17 patients who later progressed to ophthalmopathy. The paper describes TCR Vbeta CDR3 sequencing of 140 or so peripheral blood samples, made up of 43 ophthalmopathy patients, around 78 hyperthyroidism patients and 17 progressor patients. Following sampling, methimazole starting at 30 mg daily was given to hyperthyroidism patients, and high-dose intravenous methylprednisolone was given to ophthalmopathy patients. For training and testing, the 100 or so patients in the discovery cohort were randomly divided in a 7:3 ratio.

TCR beta CDR3 regions were amplified from RNA transcripts. A first-round RT-PCR of the TCR CDR3 used the HTBI primer set with the Qiagen OneStep RT-PCR kit. Libraries were constructed in a second round of multiplex PCR, after which size selection and purification were performed. Libraries were sequenced paired-end with 100 bp reads on an Illumina HiSeq2000. The study's own analysis went as follows. SOAPnuke was used to process the raw data, throwing out any read that contained adapters or uncalled bases, had a mean Phred below 15, or lacked an exact constant-primer or identifier match. High-quality paired reads were merged using COPE v1.2.5, and each unique nucleotide sequence was defined as a clonotype. MiTCR v1.1 was used to align the clonotypes against IMGT TRBV, TRBD and TRBJ reference segments. Analysis was restricted to V-J combinations with a frequency above 0.0001, which covered about 99% of repertoires. The TCS score was defined as F50 (clonal expansion) divided by E x V (chaos), with BLOSUM62-based TCRdist calculated between CDR3 peptides within each V-J. Welch's t-statistics and random forest reduced just over 500 V-J features to some 14, which were used in a naive Bayes classifier (R e1071). TCRdb reprocessing: public reads trimmed at Q25 with fastp, clones called with MiXCR, in-frame beta chains kept. Under each unique CDR3 protein, matching rows form one entry showing the most common genes and DNA. It is TCRdb's table, rather than the study itself, that gives the V and J calls and clone size. Across this sample there are 700,000 or so distinct CDR3 sequences, with about 15% seen only once. Roughly 8% of the sample goes to the ten largest clones.

The CDR3 spans 16 residues, from the cysteine through the phenylalanine. The sequence is cut down to CDR3 DNA, 48 bases in frame from base 1. At the junction V is shortened by 4 bases and J by 0 bases; bases outside the gene matches: 2. The CDR1 and CDR2 encoded by the germline V gene are MNHGY and SVAAGI. Stable Graves' hyperthyroidism was defined as no progression to ophthalmopathy during 18 months of follow-up. Hyperthyroidism patients were newly diagnosed, had a disease duration of under 2 months, and were aged 18 to 65 years. Exclusion was applied to patients with uncontrolled infections, other autoimmune diseases, pregnancy or lactation. Diagnoses were established on the basis of clinical symptoms, serum thyroxine and TRAb, thyroid ultrasound, and orbital computed tomography. PBMCs were isolated from more than 8 ml of fresh peripheral blood by Ficoll-Paque density gradient centrifugation. Total RNA was extracted using Trizol reagent, and RNA quality was assessed on an Agilent 2100 Bioanalyzer.

Here is what the overall study found, with its caveats: No statistical method was used to set the sample size in advance, and investigators knew the group allocation. A model built on a 13 V-J signature distinguished ophthalmopathy from stable hyperthyroidism, reaching 85% to 90% sensitivity and 81.08% specificity in cross-validation and 80%/75% in testing. During validation, the model predicted progression to ophthalmopathy a median of around 6 months ahead of onset, with around 71% sensitivity and 72.22% specificity. Most expanded thyroid clonotypes (frequency above 0.001) were also detected in blood, a finding suggesting that blood repertoires may reflect thyroid immune responses.

Comment on this clonotype: The specificity of this receptor is unknown. Within one base of it there is no much larger clone, and no base qualities were kept.

Sequences were obtained from blood. The origin of this receptor is a young man with Graves' hyperthyroidism. This chain is built from TRBV6-9 and TRBJ2-5, and 13 junctional nucleotides match TRBD2. The CDR3 region reads CASSSGLAGDQETQYF. The DNA sequence is given as TGTGCCAGCAGTTCAGGACTAGCGGGAGACCAAGAGACCCAGTACTTC.